A selection of T cell receptor beta chains follows, all from one sample in a study of blood T cell repertoires in COVID-19. Clones were read by immunoSEQ multiplex PCR, and TCRdb kept only the in-frame ones, dropping some. The profile shows under 300,000 clones, about four fifths of them singletons. The specimen sequenced was peripheral blood. Receptors originate from a man aged 30 to 39 who had recovered from COVID-19. Each CDR3 is given with its conserved first and last residue. D genes are given only for firm matches. Some rows mark clone size as missing; the rest say once, few, many or name a class of expanded clone.

TRBV6-5	-	TRBD1	TRBJ2-5	TGTGCCAGCGGGGGACAGGGGAAGCCCCAGTACTTC	CASGGQGKPQYF
TRBV6-5	-	TRBD1	TRBJ1-3	TGTGCCAGCAGCGAGGACAGGGGTGGAAACACCATATATTTT	CASSEDRGGNTIYF
TRBV10-3	-	-	TRBJ2-2	TGTGCCATCAGTGCGGACAGGAACACCGGGGAGCTGTTTTTT	CAISADRNTGELFF
TRBV7-2	once	-	TRBJ2-1	TGTGCCAGCAGCTTAGCAGGAGATTACAATGAGCAGTTCTTC	CASSLAGDYNEQFF
TRBV3-1/TRBV3-2	-	-	TRBJ2-3	TGTGCCAGCAGTCTTTGGGGGCGCATAACCGATACGCAGTATTTT	CASSLWGRITDTQYF
TRBV7-9	many	-	TRBJ2-1	TGTGCCAGCAGCACCCGGGACACCTACAATGAGCAGTTCTTC	CASSTRDTYNEQFF
TRBV18	-	TRBD1	TRBJ1-1	TGTGCCAGCTCCCCCGGGTTCAGGGGGATAGTGGGAAACACTGAAGCTTTCTTT	CASSPGFRGIVGNTEAFF
TRBV12-3/TRBV12-4	-	-	TRBJ1-2	TGTGCCAGCAGTTACCCAGGGAATGGCTACACCTTC	CASSYPGNGYTF
TRBV9	-	-	TRBJ2-1	TGTGCCAGCAGCGCCGGGACTCTCAATGAGCAGTTCTTC	CASSAGTLNEQFF
TRBV5-4	-	-	TRBJ1-1	TGTGCCGGTTCCAGGAACCCGATGACTGAAGCTTTCTTT	CAGSRNPMTEAFF
TRBV2	-	-	TRBJ1-3	TGTGCCAGCAGTAGGGGATTTGGAAACACCATATATTTT	CASSRGFGNTIYF
TRBV27	few	TRBD2	TRBJ2-1	TGTGCCAGCTCCAGCGGGGGGGGCAGGAATGAGCAGTTCTTC	CASSSGGGRNEQFF
TRBV28	-	TRBD1	TRBJ2-5	TGTGCCAGCAGTTTAGGGGCATCGGGACAGGGGACCCACTTC	CASSLGASGQGTHF
TRBV6-5	-	-	TRBJ2-2	TGTGCCAGCAGTTGGACAGCCGGGGAGCTGTTTTTT	CASSWTAGELFF
TRBV3-1/TRBV3-2	-	-	TRBJ2-4	TGTGCCAGCAGCCTGAGGGGAGGCAGGGACAACATTCAGTACTTC	CASSLRGGRDNIQYF
TRBV5-1	-	-	TRBJ1-4	TGCGCCAGCAGCTTGACATACAGGGATGAAAAACTGTTTTTT	CASSLTYRDEKLFF
TRBV18	-	-	TRBJ2-6	TGTGCCAGCTCACCGAACAGTCCCTCTGGGGCCAACGTCCTGACTTTC	CASSPNSPSGANVLTF
TRBV28	-	TRBD1	TRBJ1-2	TGTGCCAGCAGCCAAGACAGGGTTGGAGGCTACACCTTC	CASSQDRVGGYTF
TRBV19	once	-	TRBJ1-1	TGTGCCAGTAAAAGGTTTCGGGACACTGAAGCTTTCTTT	CASKRFRDTEAFF
TRBV6-5	once	-	TRBJ2-7	TGTGCCAGCACCGAGTGGCAGGTCGGTTACGAGCAGTACTTC	CASTEWQVGYEQYF
TRBV7-9	-	TRBD1	TRBJ2-7	TGTGCCAGCAGCTTGGGACAGCTTTCGTACGAGCAGTACTTC	CASSLGQLSYEQYF
TRBV11-2	-	-	TRBJ1-4	TGTGCCAGCAGCTCTTCCCAGGGGCTACCTAATGAAAAACTGTTTTTT	CASSSSQGLPNEKLFF
TRBV12-3/TRBV12-4	-	TRBD2	TRBJ2-5	TGTGCCAGCAGAAGACTAGCGGGGAGGGCCCAGTACTTC	CASRRLAGRAQYF
TRBV7-2	-	-	TRBJ1-5	TGTGCCAGCAACCAGGGACACGGATATCAGCCCCAGCATTTT	CASNQGHGYQPQHF
TRBV5-4	once	-	TRBJ1-2	TGTGCCAGCAGCCAGGACAGCAACTATGGCTACACCTTC	CASSQDSNYGYTF
TRBV5-1	-	-	TRBJ1-1	TGCGCCAGCAGCTTGGAGGGGTGGAACACTGAAGCTTTCTTT	CASSLEGWNTEAFF
TRBV4-1	-	TRBD1	TRBJ1-1	TGCGCCAGCAGCCAACCTCCTTTGAGACAGGGCATGAACACTGAAGCTTTCTTT	CASSQPPLRQGMNTEAFF
TRBV6-5	-	-	TRBJ1-3	TGTGCCAGCAGTTACTCGATGGCGGGGACTGGAAACACCATATATTTT	CASSYSMAGTGNTIYF
TRBV10-1	many	-	TRBJ1-1	TGCGCCAGCAGTGAGTCGACTGGGGGCCACACTGAAGCTTTCTTT	CASSESTGGHTEAFF
TRBV4-1	-	-	TRBJ2-3	TGCGCCAGCAGCCAAGTGGGGCGGGATACGCAGTATTTT	CASSQVGRDTQYF
TRBV28	-	TRBD1	TRBJ2-3	TGTGCCAGCAGAACAGGGGGCGGAGGCACAGATACGCAGTATTTT	CASRTGGGGTDTQYF
TRBV9	-	TRBD1	TRBJ1-3	TGTGCCAGCAGCGAAACAGGGGGTGGAAACACCATATATTTT	CASSETGGGNTIYF
TRBV5-8	once	TRBD1	TRBJ2-1	TGTGCCAGCAGCTTGGGTTGGGGCAGGGGGTCCAATGAGCAGTTCTTC	CASSLGWGRGSNEQFF
TRBV2	few	TRBD2	TRBJ2-5	TGTGCCAGCAGTGTACTAGCGGGGGCAGAGACCCAGTACTTC	CASSVLAGAETQYF
TRBV6-5	-	TRBD1	TRBJ1-6	TGTGCCAGCAGTTCAGGGACAGGCTTTGTTTCACCCCTCCACTTT	CASSSGTGFVSPLHF
TRBV13	once	TRBD2	TRBJ2-1	TGTGCCAGCAGCGCCCGGCTAGCGGGGGCCCGAGATGAGCAGTTCTTC	CASSARLAGARDEQFF
TRBV7-6	-	TRBD2	TRBJ2-1	TGTGCCAGCAGCTTAGCCCTCCCACTAGCGGGGGAACACAATGAGCAGTTCTTC	CASSLALPLAGEHNEQFF
TRBV6-6	-	-	TRBJ1-1	TGTGCCAGCTCCGTCAGAAACACTGAAGCTTTCTTT	CASSVRNTEAFF
TRBV2	-	-	TRBJ2-5	TGTGCCAGCAGTGAAACGGGGTACCAAGAGACCCAGTACTTC	CASSETGYQETQYF
TRBV12-5	-	TRBD1	TRBJ2-6	TGTGCTAGTGGCGCCACCGGGACAGGGGAACACTCTGGGGCCAACGTCCTGACTTTC	CASGATGTGEHSGANVLTF
TRBV7-9	-	TRBD1	TRBJ1-1	TGTGCCAGCAGCCCCGAACAGGGGGCTGTTTTTAGGGCTTTCTTT	CASSPEQGAVFRAFF
TRBV6-5	once	-	TRBJ1-1	TGTGCCAGCACCTCAGGCAGGGCGAACACTGAAGCTTTCTTT	CASTSGRANTEAFF
TRBV6-6	-	TRBD1	TRBJ1-2	TGTGCCAGCAGTCCTACAGGGGGCTATGGCTACACCTTC	CASSPTGGYGYTF
TRBV10-1	-	-	TRBJ1-1	TGCGCCAGCAGTGACAGGGGGAACACTGAAGCTTTCTTT	CASSDRGNTEAFF
TRBV7-2	once	TRBD1	TRBJ2-4	TGTGCCAGCAGCCCACGGACAGGGACGAAAAACATTCAGTACTTC	CASSPRTGTKNIQYF
TRBV3-1/TRBV3-2	few	-	TRBJ2-7	TGTGCCAGCAGCCAAGACCTATCCTACGAGCAGTACTTC	CASSQDLSYEQYF
TRBV4-2	once	-	TRBJ2-1	TGTGCCAGCAGCCAACCGACGGGAAGCTACAATGAGCAGTTCTTC	CASSQPTGSYNEQFF
TRBV4-2	-	TRBD2	TRBJ2-5	TGTGCCAGCAGCCCAGATAGCGGGGGCGCCGAGACCCAGTACTTC	CASSPDSGGAETQYF
TRBV2	-	TRBD2	TRBJ2-1	TGTGCCAGCAGGAAGACGGCGGGGGGTGAGCAGTTCTTC	CASRKTAGGEQFF
TRBV6-2/TRBV6-3	-	-	TRBJ1-1	TGTGCCAGCAGTTGGCGGGCGAACACTGAAGCTTTCTTT	CASSWRANTEAFF
TRBV9	-	-	TRBJ1-6	TGTGCCAGCAGCGTAGCGCGGGCTAATTCACCCCTCCACTTT	CASSVARANSPLHF
TRBV7-6	-	TRBD1	TRBJ1-1	TGTGCCAGCAGCGGGTGGACAGGGCCCGTCGAGAACACTGAAGCTTTCTTT	CASSGWTGPVENTEAFF